The rows below give T cell receptor beta chains drawn from one sample of a study of post-analysis software for immune sequencing data. TCRdb reprocessed the PCR reads with MiXCR, giving one entry per CDR3 protein. Of 750,000 to 950,000 distinct CDR3 sequences in the sample, about 53% are singletons; the top ten hold about 4.5%. Sequencing used blood. The source is a girl aged 5-17 years with multiple sclerosis. Both conserved end residues are part of each CDR3. The D gene is left open where the match is weak. A clone size is listed for some rows: how often the clone was seen (once, few, many), or a class if it is expanded.

v_gene,abundance,j_gene,d_gene,CDR3nt,CDR3aa
TRBV12-3/TRBV12-4,few,TRBJ2-1,-,TGTGCCAGCAGCTTCCCCGGGCGAAATGAGCAGTTCTTC,CASSFPGRNEQFF
TRBV7-3,-,TRBJ1-2,TRBD1,TGTGCCAGCACACTAGGGACAGGGATCGACTATGGCTACACCTTC,CASTLGTGIDYGYTF
TRBV29-1,-,TRBJ2-7,TRBD1,TGCAGCGTTAGAACCGGGACAGGTTTCTACGAGCAGTACTTC,CSVRTGTGFYEQYF
TRBV29-1,-,TRBJ1-2,-,TGCAGCGTTGAACCGGAGTCGGTGGGCCTCTATGGCTACACCTTC,CSVEPESVGLYGYTF
TRBV7-2,-,TRBJ2-1,-,TGTGCCAGCAGCTCCCGCCGGGTGGGCAATGAGCAGTTCTTC,CASSSRRVGNEQFF
TRBV5-4,-,TRBJ2-3,-,TGTGCCAGCAGCTCGACAGCAGGCACAGATACGCAGTATTTT,CASSSTAGTDTQYF
TRBV20-1,many,TRBJ2-7,-,TGCAGTGCCTACAGCGTGGGGGTGACCTACGAGCAGTACTTC,CSAYSVGVTYEQYF
TRBV27,few,TRBJ2-7,TRBD1,TGTGCCAGCAGTTTAATAGGGGGCGCTTACGAGCAGTACTTC,CASSLIGGAYEQYF
TRBV6-6,-,TRBJ1-2,-,TGTGCCAGCAGTGCCCAAGGGGCTAACTATGGCTACACCTTC,CASSAQGANYGYTF
TRBV7-6,-,TRBJ2-5,-,TGTGCCAGCAGCTTTAGACCCCGATCCTCAGGGGGGCTCCAAGAGACCCAGTACTTC,CASSFRPRSSGGLQETQYF
TRBV3-1,-,TRBJ2-7,TRBD2,TGTGCCAGCAGTCTCGAGGTAGCGGGGTACGAGCAGTACTTC,CASSLEVAGYEQYF
TRBV5-1,few,TRBJ1-1,-,TGCGCCAGCAGCGCATTGATGTTGGGCACTGAAGCTTTCTTT,CASSALMLGTEAFF
TRBV20-1,-,TRBJ2-3,TRBD2,TGCAGTGTTACTAGCGGGACAGATACGCAGTATTTT,CSVTSGTDTQYF
TRBV5-1,-,TRBJ2-5,TRBD1,TGCGCCGACAGGGGAGAGACCCAGTACTTC,CADRGETQYF
TRBV6-1,-,TRBJ1-5,-,TGTGCCAGCAGTGGTCCGGCCACCTCGGGAGGCAATCAGCCCCAGCATTTT,CASSGPATSGGNQPQHF
TRBV10-3,-,TRBJ1-5,-,TGTGCCATCAGTGAGTCGAGAGCAGGGAGCTTAGAACCGCCCCAGCATTTT,CAISESRAGSLEPPQHF
TRBV7-9,few,TRBJ2-2,TRBD1,TGTGCCAGCAGCTTGCCGGGACAGGGGAACACCGGGGAGCTGTTTTTT,CASSLPGQGNTGELFF
TRBV14,-,TRBJ2-7,-,TGTGCCAGCAGCCAGAAGACCTACGAGCAGTACTTC,CASSQKTYEQYF
TRBV20-1,-,TRBJ2-7,TRBD1,TGCAGTGCGTGGGACAGCTCCTACGAGCAGTACTTC,CSAWDSSYEQYF
TRBV9,-,TRBJ2-1,TRBD2,TGTGCCAGCAGCGTAGTGCTAGCGGGGAATAGGGATGAGCAGTTCTTC,CASSVVLAGNRDEQFF
TRBV10-3,-,TRBJ2-7,-,TGTGCCATCAGTGAGGGGGGGTACTCCTACGAGCAGTACTTC,CAISEGGYSYEQYF